Listed below are T cell receptor beta chains from one sample, sequenced in a study of cytomegalovirus exposure and HLA in healthy donors. Sequenced by immunoSEQ multiplex PCR; TCRdb stores in-frame clones only, minus some. The table shows 200,000 to 250,000 clones, with roughly four fifths occurring only once. Sequencing was performed on PBMCs. These receptor sequences come from a woman between 40 and 55 years old in good health and CMV-seronegative. The conserved cysteine and the conserved F or W are not part of the CDR3 here. D genes are given only for firm matches. Some rows mark clone size as missing; the rest say once, few, many or name a class of expanded clone.

V gene	J gene	D gene	clone size	CDR3 protein
TRBV15	TRBJ2-2	NA	NA	ATSRDVALEENTGELF
TRBV28	TRBJ2-5	TRBD2	NA	ASSKGLTSGGGETQY
TRBV7-8	TRBJ1-1	NA	NA	ASSLGASREAF
TRBV2	TRBJ1-1	TRBD1	few	ASSPPDRVDAF
TRBV15	TRBJ2-1	TRBD2	NA	ATSRRGKKGEQF
TRBV7-8	TRBJ2-7	NA	NA	ASSYPGELSSYEQY
TRBV18	TRBJ2-6	NA	NA	ASSLGALSGANVLT
TRBV2	TRBJ2-4	TRBD1	NA	ASMPGTDLTKNIQY
TRBV19	TRBJ2-2	TRBD2	NA	ASKAGGHHTGELF
TRBV11-3	TRBJ2-7	NA	NA	ASSLNRGGYEQY
TRBV5-1	TRBJ2-3	TRBD2	few	ASSSLSGGITDTQY
TRBV27	TRBJ2-7	NA	once	ASRKQGGDYEQY
TRBV9	TRBJ1-6	NA	once	ASSVGGLQSPLH
TRBV28	TRBJ1-1	NA	once	ASSSQLGQAF
TRBV19	TRBJ2-7	TRBD1	NA	ASSIGTGVRGYEQY
TRBV5-1	TRBJ1-1	TRBD1	NA	ASSLGQGAARDTEAF
TRBV19	TRBJ2-7	NA	NA	ASSIRSAPGYEQY
TRBV6-5	TRBJ2-3	NA	NA	ASSFNLAGGTDTQY
TRBV6-1	TRBJ1-1	NA	NA	ASSVGRTEAF
TRBV7-3	TRBJ2-3	TRBD2	NA	ASSLTGLALDTQY
TRBV6-5	TRBJ2-7	NA	NA	ASRPTEPPTNEQY
TRBV19	TRBJ1-2	TRBD1	NA	ASSNPGQDPYGYT
TRBV6-1	TRBJ1-4	TRBD1	NA	ASSGDRGGTNEKLF
TRBV11-3	TRBJ2-3	TRBD1	NA	ASSNTGGVGDTQY
TRBV7-3	TRBJ2-3	NA	NA	ASSVGLNTDTQY
TRBV6-5	TRBJ1-1	TRBD1	few	ASSLQGGGDGAF
TRBV7-6	TRBJ2-7	NA	NA	ASSLFSASYEQY
TRBV28	TRBJ1-2	NA	once	ASSPQAYYGYT
TRBV12-5	TRBJ2-3	TRBD1	NA	ASAPGQGVADTQY
TRBV4-3	TRBJ1-2	NA	NA	ASSQDMTVYGYT
TRBV6-5	TRBJ1-2	NA	NA	ATTTPGSNYGYT
TRBV6-6	TRBJ1-6	TRBD1	few	ASSYRGQTNSPLH
TRBV10-2	TRBJ2-7	TRBD2	NA	ASSVRAGGLYGQY
TRBV6-1	TRBJ1-5	NA	NA	ASSTRDNINQPQH
TRBV5-6	TRBJ1-1	TRBD1	few	ASSLFLDRVTEAF
TRBV5-4	TRBJ1-3	NA	few	ASSLDSSGNTIY
TRBV5-1	NA	TRBD2	NA	ASSPRASGGSYEQY
TRBV28	TRBJ2-7	TRBD1	NA	ASSGGQIPLYEQY
TRBV25-1	TRBJ2-3	NA	NA	ASSGGHLSTDTQY
TRBV19	TRBJ2-5	TRBD2	NA	ASSMRAGEETQY
TRBV5-6	TRBJ1-5	NA	NA	ASSLYGGNQPQH